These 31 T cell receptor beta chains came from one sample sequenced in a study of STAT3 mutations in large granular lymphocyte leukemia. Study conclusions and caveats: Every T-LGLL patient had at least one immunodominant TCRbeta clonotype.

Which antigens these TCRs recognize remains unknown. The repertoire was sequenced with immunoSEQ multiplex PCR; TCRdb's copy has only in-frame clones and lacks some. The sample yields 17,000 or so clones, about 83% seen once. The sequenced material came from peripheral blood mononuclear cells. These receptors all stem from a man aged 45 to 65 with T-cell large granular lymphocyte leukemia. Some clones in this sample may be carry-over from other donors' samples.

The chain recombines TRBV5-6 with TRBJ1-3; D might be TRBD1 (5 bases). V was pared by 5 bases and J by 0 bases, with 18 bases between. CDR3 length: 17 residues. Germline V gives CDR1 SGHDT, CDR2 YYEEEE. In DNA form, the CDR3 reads TGTGCCAGCAGTTGGGGCCAGAGCATACGCTCTGGAAACACCATATATTTT. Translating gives CASSWGQSIRSGNTIYF. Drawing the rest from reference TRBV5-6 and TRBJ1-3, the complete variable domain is DAGVTQSPTHLIKTRGQQVTLRCSPKSGHDTVSWYQQALGQGPQFIFQYYEEEERQRGNFPDRFSGHQFPNYSSELNVNALLLGDSALYLCASSWGQSIRSGNTIYFGEGSWLTVV.

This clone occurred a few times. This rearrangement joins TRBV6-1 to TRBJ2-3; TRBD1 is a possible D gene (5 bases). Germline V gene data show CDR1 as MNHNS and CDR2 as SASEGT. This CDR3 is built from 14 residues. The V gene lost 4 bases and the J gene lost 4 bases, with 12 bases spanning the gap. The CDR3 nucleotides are TGTGCCAGCAGTGGTGCAGGGTTATCAGATACGCAGTATTTT. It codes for CASSGAGLSDTQYF.

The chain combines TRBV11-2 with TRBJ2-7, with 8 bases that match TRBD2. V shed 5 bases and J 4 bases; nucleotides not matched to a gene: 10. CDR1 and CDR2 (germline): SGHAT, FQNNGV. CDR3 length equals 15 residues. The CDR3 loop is CASSALGLAGYEQYF. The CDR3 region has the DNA TGTGCCAGCAGCGCTTTGGGGCTAGCGGGTTACGAGCAGTACTTC.

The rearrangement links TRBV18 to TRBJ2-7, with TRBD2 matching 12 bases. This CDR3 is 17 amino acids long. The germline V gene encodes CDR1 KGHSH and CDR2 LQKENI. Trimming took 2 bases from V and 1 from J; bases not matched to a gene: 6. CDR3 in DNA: TGTGCCAGCTCACCAATGGGGACTAGCGGGCGGTCCTACGAGCAGTACTTC. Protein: CASSPMGTSGRSYEQYF.

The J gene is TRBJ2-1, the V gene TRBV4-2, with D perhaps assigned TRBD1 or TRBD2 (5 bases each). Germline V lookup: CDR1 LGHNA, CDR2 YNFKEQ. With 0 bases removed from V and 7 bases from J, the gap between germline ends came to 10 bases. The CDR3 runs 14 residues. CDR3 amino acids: CASSQDRGGNEQFF. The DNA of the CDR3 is TGTGCCAGCAGCCAAGATCGGGGCGGGAATGAGCAGTTCTTC.

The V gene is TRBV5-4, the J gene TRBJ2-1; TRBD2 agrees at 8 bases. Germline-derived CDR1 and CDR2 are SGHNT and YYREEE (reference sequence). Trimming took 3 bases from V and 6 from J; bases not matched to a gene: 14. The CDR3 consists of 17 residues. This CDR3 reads CASSSSAGTRVVNEQFF. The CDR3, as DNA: TGTGCCAGCAGCTCTTCGGCCGGGACTAGAGTCGTCAATGAGCAGTTCTTC.

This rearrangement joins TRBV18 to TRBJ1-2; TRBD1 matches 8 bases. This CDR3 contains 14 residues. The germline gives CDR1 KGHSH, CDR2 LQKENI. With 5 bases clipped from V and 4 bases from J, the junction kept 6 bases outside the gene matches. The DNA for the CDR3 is TGTGCCAGCTCAACGACAGGGGAGGGCTATGGCTACACCTTC. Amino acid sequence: CASSTTGEGYGYTF.

CDR3: CASKAADNSPLHF. CDR3 sequence (DNA): TGTGCCAGCAAGGCAGCTGATAATTCACCCCTCCACTTT. This chain connects TRBV6-5 to TRBJ1-6; no firm D call. The CDR3 is 13 residues long. The V end was cut by 7 bases, the J end by 5 bases, with 9 bases between. Germline CDR1 is MNHEY and CDR2 is SVGAGI.

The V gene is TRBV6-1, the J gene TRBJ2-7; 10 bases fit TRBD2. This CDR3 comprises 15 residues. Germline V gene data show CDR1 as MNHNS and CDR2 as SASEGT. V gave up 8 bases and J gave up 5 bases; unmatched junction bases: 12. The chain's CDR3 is CASEKESGGADEQYF. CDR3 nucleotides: TGTGCCAGCGAAAAGGAAAGCGGGGGGGCCGACGAGCAGTACTTC.

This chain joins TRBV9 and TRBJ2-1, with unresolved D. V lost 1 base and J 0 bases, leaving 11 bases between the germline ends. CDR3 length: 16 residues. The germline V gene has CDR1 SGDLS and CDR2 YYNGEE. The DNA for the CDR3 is TGTGCCAGCAGCGTAACCCAGTCCTACTCCTACAATGAGCAGTTCTTC. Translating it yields CASSVTQSYSYNEQFF.

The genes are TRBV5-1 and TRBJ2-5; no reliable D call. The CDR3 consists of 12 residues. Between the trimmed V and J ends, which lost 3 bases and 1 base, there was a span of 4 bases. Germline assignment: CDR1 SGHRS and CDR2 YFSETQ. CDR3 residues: CASSSSQETQYF. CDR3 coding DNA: TGCGCCAGCAGCTCCTCCCAAGAGACCCAGTACTTC.

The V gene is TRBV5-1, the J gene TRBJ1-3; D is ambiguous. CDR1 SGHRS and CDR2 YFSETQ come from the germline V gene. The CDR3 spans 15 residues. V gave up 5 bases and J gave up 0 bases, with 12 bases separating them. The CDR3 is CASRRSVVSGNTIYF. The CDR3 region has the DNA TGCGCCAGCAGGAGGAGTGTTGTCTCTGGAAACACCATATATTTT.

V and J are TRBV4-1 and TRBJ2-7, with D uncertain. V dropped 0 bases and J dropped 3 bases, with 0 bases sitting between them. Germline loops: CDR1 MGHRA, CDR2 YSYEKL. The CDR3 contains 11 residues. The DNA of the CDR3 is TGCGCCAGCAGCCAAGACTACGAGCAGTACTTC. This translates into CASSQDYEQYF.

CDR3 region: CASSMGAGGDEQYF. The CDR3 bases are TGTGCCAGCAGCATGGGGGCAGGCGGGGACGAGCAGTACTTC. The chain carries TRBV7-6 and TRBJ2-7, with D perhaps assigned TRBD1 or TRBD2 (6 bases each). The CDR3 has 14 amino acids. The germline CDR1 and CDR2 sequences are SGHVS and FNYEAQ. V lost 5 bases and J lost 5, with 16 bases in between.

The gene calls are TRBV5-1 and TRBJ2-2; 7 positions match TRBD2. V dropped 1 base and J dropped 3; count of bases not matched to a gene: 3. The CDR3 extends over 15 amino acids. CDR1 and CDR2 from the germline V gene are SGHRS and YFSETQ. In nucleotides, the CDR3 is TGCGCCAGCAGCTTGATCGCGGGAGACACCGGGGAGCTGTTTTTT. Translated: CASSLIAGDTGELFF.

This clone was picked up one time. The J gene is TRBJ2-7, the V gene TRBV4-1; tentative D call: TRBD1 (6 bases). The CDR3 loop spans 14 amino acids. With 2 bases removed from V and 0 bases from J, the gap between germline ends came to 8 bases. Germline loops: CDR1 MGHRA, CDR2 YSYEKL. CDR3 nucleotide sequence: TGCGCCAGCAGCCAATACAGGGACTCCTACGAGCAGTACTTC. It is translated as CASSQYRDSYEQYF.

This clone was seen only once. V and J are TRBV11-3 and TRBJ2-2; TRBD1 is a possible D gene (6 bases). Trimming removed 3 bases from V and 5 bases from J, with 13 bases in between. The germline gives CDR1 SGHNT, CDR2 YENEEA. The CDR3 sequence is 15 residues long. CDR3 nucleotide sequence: TGTGCCAGCAGCTTTTTCACAGGGATTACCGGGGAGCTGTTTTTT. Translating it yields CASSFFTGITGELFF.

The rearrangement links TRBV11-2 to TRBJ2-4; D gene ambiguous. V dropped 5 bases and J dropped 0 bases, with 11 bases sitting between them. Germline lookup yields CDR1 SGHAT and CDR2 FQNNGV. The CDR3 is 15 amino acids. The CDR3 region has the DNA TGTGCCAGCAGCATTCGGACGGTAGCCAAAAACATTCAGTACTTC. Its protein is CASSIRTVAKNIQYF.

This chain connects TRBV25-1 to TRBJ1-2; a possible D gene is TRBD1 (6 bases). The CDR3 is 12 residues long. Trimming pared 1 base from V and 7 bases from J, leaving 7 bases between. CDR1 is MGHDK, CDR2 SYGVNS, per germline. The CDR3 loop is CASSEWDTGYTF. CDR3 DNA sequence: TGTGCCAGCAGTGAATGGGACACTGGCTACACCTTC.

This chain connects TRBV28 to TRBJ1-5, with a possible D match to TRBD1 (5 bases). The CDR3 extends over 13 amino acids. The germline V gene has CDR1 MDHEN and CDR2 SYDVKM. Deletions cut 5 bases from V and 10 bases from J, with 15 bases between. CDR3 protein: CASSTGLAGPQHF. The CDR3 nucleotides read TGTGCCAGCAGTACAGGTCTGGCCGGTCCCCAGCATTTT.

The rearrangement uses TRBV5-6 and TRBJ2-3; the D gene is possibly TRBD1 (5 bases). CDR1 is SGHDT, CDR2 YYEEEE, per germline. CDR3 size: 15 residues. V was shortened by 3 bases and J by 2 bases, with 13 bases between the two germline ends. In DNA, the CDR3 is TGTGCCAGCAGCTGGAGCCCTGGGGCCACAGATACGCAGTATTTT. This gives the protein CASSWSPGATDTQYF.

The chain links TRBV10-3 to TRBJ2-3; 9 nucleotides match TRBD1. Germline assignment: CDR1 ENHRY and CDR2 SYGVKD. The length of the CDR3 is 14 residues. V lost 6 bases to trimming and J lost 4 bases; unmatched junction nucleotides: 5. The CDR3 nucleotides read TGTGCCATCAGGGTGGGACAGGGCGCAGATACGCAGTATTTT. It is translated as CAIRVGQGADTQYF.

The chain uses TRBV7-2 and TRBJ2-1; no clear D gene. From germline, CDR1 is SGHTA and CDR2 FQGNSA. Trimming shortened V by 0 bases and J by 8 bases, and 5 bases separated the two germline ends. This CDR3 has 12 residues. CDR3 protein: CASSLARDEQFF. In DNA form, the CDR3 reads TGTGCCAGCAGCTTAGCGCGAGATGAGCAGTTCTTC. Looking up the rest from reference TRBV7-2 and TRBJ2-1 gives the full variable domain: GAGVSQSPSNKVTEKGKDVELRCDPISGHTALYWYRQSLGQGLEFLIYFQGNSAPDKSGLPSDRFSAERTGGSVSTLTIQRTQQEDSAVYLCASSLARDEQFFGPGTRLTVL.

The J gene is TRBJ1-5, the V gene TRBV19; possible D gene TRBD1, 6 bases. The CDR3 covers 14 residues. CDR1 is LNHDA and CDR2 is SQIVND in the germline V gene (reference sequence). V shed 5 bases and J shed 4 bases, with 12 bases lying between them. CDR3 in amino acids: CASSPGQFNQPQHF. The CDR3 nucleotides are TGTGCCAGTAGTCCTGGACAGTTTAATCAGCCCCAGCATTTT.

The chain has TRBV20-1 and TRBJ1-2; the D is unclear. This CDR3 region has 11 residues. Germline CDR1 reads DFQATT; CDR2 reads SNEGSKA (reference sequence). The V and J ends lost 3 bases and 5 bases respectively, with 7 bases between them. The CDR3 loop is CSARDLYGYTF. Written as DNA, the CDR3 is TGCAGTGCTAGGGACTTGTATGGCTACACCTTC.

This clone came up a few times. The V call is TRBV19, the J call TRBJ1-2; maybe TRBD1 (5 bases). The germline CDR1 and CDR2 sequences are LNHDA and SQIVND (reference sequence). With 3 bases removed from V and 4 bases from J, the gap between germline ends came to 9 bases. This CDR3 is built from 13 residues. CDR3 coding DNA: TGTGCCAGTAGTATTCGGGGGACCTATGGCTACACCTTC. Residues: CASSIRGTYGYTF.

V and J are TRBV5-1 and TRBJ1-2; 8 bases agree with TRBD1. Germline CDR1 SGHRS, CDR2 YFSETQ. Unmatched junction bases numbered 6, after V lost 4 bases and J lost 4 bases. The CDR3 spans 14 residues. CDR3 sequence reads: CASSADRVTYGYTF. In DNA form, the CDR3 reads TGCGCCAGCAGCGCGGACAGGGTTACCTATGGCTACACCTTC.

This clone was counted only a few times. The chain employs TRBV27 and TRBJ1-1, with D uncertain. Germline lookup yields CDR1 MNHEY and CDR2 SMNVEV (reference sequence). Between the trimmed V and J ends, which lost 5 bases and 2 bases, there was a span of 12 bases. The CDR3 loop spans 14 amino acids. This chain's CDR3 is CASSLHWANTEAFF. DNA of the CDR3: TGTGCCAGCAGTCTCCATTGGGCCAACACTGAAGCTTTCTTT.

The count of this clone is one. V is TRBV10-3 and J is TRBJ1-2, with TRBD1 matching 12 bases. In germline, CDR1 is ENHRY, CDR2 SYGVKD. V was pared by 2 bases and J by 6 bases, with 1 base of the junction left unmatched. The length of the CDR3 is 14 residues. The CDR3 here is CAISEGTGGDGYTF. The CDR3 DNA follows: TGTGCCATCAGTGAGGGGACAGGGGGCGATGGCTACACCTTC.

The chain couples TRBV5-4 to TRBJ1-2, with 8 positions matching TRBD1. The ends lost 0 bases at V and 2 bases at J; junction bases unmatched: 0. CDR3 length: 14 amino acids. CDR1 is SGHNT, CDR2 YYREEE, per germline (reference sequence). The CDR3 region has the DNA TGTGCCAGCAGCTTGGACAGGGGGAACTATGGCTACACCTTC. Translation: CASSLDRGNYGYTF.

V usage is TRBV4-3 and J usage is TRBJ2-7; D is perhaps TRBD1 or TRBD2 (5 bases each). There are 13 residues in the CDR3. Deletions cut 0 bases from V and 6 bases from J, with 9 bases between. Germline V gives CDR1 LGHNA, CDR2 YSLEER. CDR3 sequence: CASSQEEGTEQYF. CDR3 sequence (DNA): TGCGCCAGCAGCCAAGAAGAGGGGACCGAGCAGTACTTC.